The 13 T cell receptor beta chains presented below share a single source sample, sequenced in a study of identical twins (dated by TCRdb to the mid-2010s). The library was built by means of 5' RACE. The sequencer listed for this sample is Illumina HiSeq 2000. TCRdb's own reprocessing of the public reads used fastp at Q25 and MiXCR and kept productive beta chains. Each CDR3 protein appears once, grouped with its most common genes and DNA. Within this sample are about 920,000 distinct CDR3 sequences, with over 9% of them counted one time only. The top ten constitute about 1.5% of the sample. The same data also contributed to another study, on yellow fever vaccine responses in identical twins.

Sequenced: PBMCs. The receptors were gathered from a young woman in good health.

The gene calls are TRBV6-1 and TRBJ1-1, with D possibly TRBD1 on 6 matching bases. The CDR3 length is 12 residues. The germline CDR1 and CDR2 sequences are MNHNS and SASEGT. Trimming removed 6 bases at V and 8 bases at J, with 13 bases between. Here the CDR3 reads CASRAADREAFF. The DNA of the CDR3 is TGTGCCAGCAGAGCTGCCGACAGGGAAGCTTTCTTT.

A few counts support this clonotype. V is TRBV19 and J is TRBJ2-1; TRBD1 might be the D (6 bases). The CDR3 is 16 amino acids. In germline, CDR1 is LNHDA, CDR2 SQIVND (reference sequence). The V and J ends lost 8 bases and 5 bases respectively, with 22 bases between them. The CDR3 DNA reads TGTGCCAGTGCCCAAAAAATAGACAGGAGAAACAATGAGCAGTTCTTC. It specifies CASAQKIDRRNNEQFF.

There are a few counts of this clonotype. The chain links TRBV10-3 to TRBJ2-7; D gene uncertain. Germline-derived CDR1 and CDR2 are ENHRY and SYGVKD. V was trimmed by 2 bases and J by 5 bases, leaving 10 bases between them. CDR3 size: 13 residues. DNA for the CDR3: TGTGCCATCAGTGAGACCGGTATCCACGAGCAGTACTTC. Encoded protein: CAISETGIHEQYF.

This clonotype was detected ten times or more. The chain combines TRBV4-2 with TRBJ1-3, with D perhaps matching TRBD1 (6 bases). V lost 0 bases and J lost 0, with 21 bases in between. Per the germline V gene, CDR1 is LGHNA and CDR2 is YNFKEQ. This CDR3 has 20 residues. The CDR3 protein is CASSQEGAGPLPFSGNTIYF. CDR3 DNA: TGTGCCAGCAGCCAAGAGGGGGCAGGCCCACTACCTTTCTCTGGAAACACCATATATTTT.

The rearrangement links TRBV27 to TRBJ1-1; tentative D call: TRBD1 (6 bases). The CDR3 consists of 14 residues. Trimming removed 6 bases from V and 4 bases from J, with 15 bases in between. Germline CDR1 MNHEY, CDR2 SMNVEV (reference sequence). For the CDR3, the DNA is TGTGCCAGCAGCAAGAGCACAGGGAGCACTGAAGCTTTCTTT. This translates into CASSKSTGSTEAFF.

The CDR3 DNA reads as TGTGCCAGCAGTATCACCCCTAGCGGGGGCTCCTACGAGCAGTACTTC. It is translated as CASSITPSGGSYEQYF. This chain links TRBV27 with TRBJ2-7, with 10 nucleotides matching TRBD2. This CDR3 has 16 amino acids. Germline assignment: CDR1 MNHEY and CDR2 SMNVEV (reference sequence). V gave up 5 bases and J gave up 0 bases; unmatched junction bases: 7.

The chain carries TRBV10-2 and TRBJ1-5; D is ambiguous. The ends were cut back, 6 bases at V and 9 bases at J, with 27 bases in the middle. Germline V lookup: CDR1 WSHSY, CDR2 SAAADI. This CDR3 is 17 amino acids long. The CDR3 loop reads CASRDPTVPQGKGPQHF. As DNA, the CDR3 is TGCGCCAGCAGAGACCCGACGGTGCCTCAAGGGAAAGGGCCCCAGCATTTT.

The chain is built from TRBV5-1 and TRBJ2-7; D gene unclear. This CDR3 comprises 14 residues. Per germline, CDR1 SGHRS and CDR2 YFSETQ. Trimming shortened V by 4 bases and J by 5 bases, and 16 bases separated the two germline ends. The CDR3 bases are TGCGCCAGCAGCATAGAAACGGGTCGCGACGAGCAGTACTTC. Protein sequence: CASSIETGRDEQYF.

This clonotype was detected a few times. This chain links TRBV7-2 with TRBJ2-7, with 8 positions matching TRBD2. The V and J ends lost 3 bases and 5 bases, in that order; junction bases with no gene match: 9. The CDR3 consists of 15 residues. CDR1 SGHTA and CDR2 FQGNSA come from the germline V gene. CDR3 in amino acids: CASSFFSGGINEQYF. CDR3 in DNA: TGTGCCAGCAGCTTTTTTTCGGGAGGGATCAACGAGCAGTACTTC. Using reference TRBV7-2 and TRBJ2-7 for the parts outside the CDR3, the full variable domain is GAGVSQSPSNKVTEKGKDVELRCDPISGHTALYWYRQSLGQGLEFLIYFQGNSAPDKSGLPSDRFSAERTGGSVSTLTIQRTQQEDSAVYLCASSFFSGGINEQYFGPGTRLTVT.

This clonotype came up a few times. The chain carries TRBV20-1 and TRBJ2-7; 9 nucleotides agree with TRBD1. This CDR3 spans 11 amino acids. The germline CDR1 and CDR2 sequences are DFQATT and SNEGSKA (reference sequence). Trimming removed 5 bases from V and 7 bases from J; junction bases left unmatched: 3. The chain's CDR3 is CSARGTGEQYV. For the CDR3, the DNA is TGCAGTGCTCGCGGGACAGGGGAGCAGTACGTC.

The chain combines TRBV28 with TRBJ2-7; D unresolved. Between the trimmed V and J ends, which lost 6 bases and 3 bases, there was a span of 6 bases. The CDR3 has 11 amino acids. Looked up from germline, CDR1 is MDHEN and CDR2 is SYDVKM. This chain's CDR3 is CASSGLYEQYV. Here the CDR3 DNA reads TGTGCCAGCAGCGGGCTCTACGAGCAGTACGTC.

The chain recombines TRBV14 with TRBJ1-5, with D hard to call. Germline loops: CDR1 SGHDN, CDR2 FVKESK. V dropped 0 bases and J dropped 6 bases, with 6 bases sitting between them. The CDR3 is 13 amino acids. The CDR3, as DNA: TGTGCCAGCAGCCAAGAACCTGGTCAGCCCCAGCATTTT. Encoded protein: CASSQEPGQPQHF.

This clonotype was seen a few times. This chain uses TRBV5-1 with TRBJ2-5; TRBD2 matches 10 bases. The V gene's germline CDR1 is SGHRS and CDR2 YFSETQ. V was clipped by 5 bases and J by 2 bases; unmatched bases: 6. This CDR3 is built from 15 residues. CDR3: CASRGLAPLQETQYF. The CDR3 DNA follows: TGCGCCAGCAGGGGACTAGCGCCCCTACAAGAGACCCAGTACTTC.